The rows below give T cell receptor beta chains drawn from one sample of a study of CD8+ T cells in alopecia areata. Data came from immunoSEQ multiplex PCR; TCRdb stores just in-frame clones and leaves some out. The sample shows about 200,000 clones, approximately 60% of them seen only once. The sequencing input was CD8+ T cells sorted from blood. These receptor sequences come from a human donor in good health. The CDR3 runs from the conserved cysteine through the conserved F or W. The order of the fields is J gene, D gene, clone size, V gene, CDR3 DNA, CDR3 protein. D genes are given only for firm matches. A row's size may be missing; if present it is once, few, many or a size class.

J gene: TRBJ1-5
D gene: NA
clone size: NA
V gene: TRBV2
CDR3 DNA: TGTGCCAGCAATAGTACAGGGAAGTGCAATCAGCCCCAGCATTTT
CDR3 protein: CASNSTGKCNQPQHF

J gene: TRBJ1-1
D gene: NA
clone size: few
V gene: TRBV7-9
CDR3 DNA: TGTGCCAGCAGCTTAGGCAGGGGAAAAAACACTGAAGCTTTCTTT
CDR3 protein: CASSLGRGKNTEAFF

J gene: TRBJ2-7
D gene: NA
clone size: NA
V gene: TRBV20-1
CDR3 DNA: TGCAGTGCTACGGACTCCCTCGAGCAGTACTTC
CDR3 protein: CSATDSLEQYF

J gene: TRBJ1-1
D gene: NA
clone size: NA
V gene: TRBV15
CDR3 DNA: TGTGCCACCAGCAGAACGGGGCGGGAGGACACTGAAGCTTTCTTT
CDR3 protein: CATSRTGREDTEAFF

J gene: TRBJ1-1
D gene: TRBD1
clone size: NA
V gene: TRBV29-1
CDR3 DNA: TGCAGCGGAAGGACAGGGAAGAACACTGAAGCTTTCTTT
CDR3 protein: CSGRTGKNTEAFF

J gene: TRBJ1-5
D gene: NA
clone size: NA
V gene: TRBV19
CDR3 DNA: TGTGCCAGTAGTTCAGAAGGGTTGCATCAGCCCCAGCATTTT
CDR3 protein: CASSSEGLHQPQHF

J gene: TRBJ2-3
D gene: NA
clone size: many
V gene: TRBV5-1
CDR3 DNA: TGCGCCAGCAGCTTTGTCGGGACTCTAGCAGATACGCAGTATTTT
CDR3 protein: CASSFVGTLADTQYF

J gene: TRBJ1-1
D gene: NA
clone size: NA
V gene: TRBV27
CDR3 DNA: TGTGCCAGCACCATGGGGGGGCGCTCGGGCACTGAAGCTTTCTTT
CDR3 protein: CASTMGGRSGTEAFF

J gene: TRBJ2-1
D gene: TRBD2
clone size: NA
V gene: TRBV30
CDR3 DNA: TGTGCCTGGAGGCAAACGGCCGGGACTAGCGGGGGGCAAATCTACAATGAGCAGTTCTTC
CDR3 protein: CAWRQTAGTSGGQIYNEQFF

J gene: TRBJ1-5
D gene: NA
clone size: NA
V gene: TRBV7-6
CDR3 DNA: TGTGCCAGCAGCCCCCGGGGTTCGGGGGTGCAGCCCCAGCATTTT
CDR3 protein: CASSPRGSGVQPQHF

J gene: TRBJ1-2
D gene: NA
clone size: few
V gene: TRBV4-1
CDR3 DNA: TGCGCCAGCAGCCAAGAACGGGGGGCAGTCGCTGGCTACACCTTC
CDR3 protein: CASSQERGAVAGYTF

J gene: TRBJ1-1
D gene: NA
clone size: NA
V gene: TRBV15
CDR3 DNA: TGTGCCACCAGCCAGAACCACCAAGACCCGAACACTGAAGCTTTCTTT
CDR3 protein: CATSQNHQDPNTEAFF

J gene: TRBJ2-5
D gene: TRBD1
clone size: NA
V gene: TRBV6-5
CDR3 DNA: TGTGCCAGCAGTCAGGGACAGCTGGAGACCCAGTACTTC
CDR3 protein: CASSQGQLETQYF

J gene: TRBJ2-5
D gene: NA
clone size: NA
V gene: TRBV7-8
CDR3 DNA: TGTGCCAGCAGACGAGGACTGGAAGAGACCCAGTACTTC
CDR3 protein: CASRRGLEETQYF

J gene: TRBJ1-5
D gene: TRBD1
clone size: NA
V gene: TRBV6-6
CDR3 DNA: TGTGCCAGCAGCACAGGGACAGGGGGCCACCAGCCCCAGCATTTT
CDR3 protein: CASSTGTGGHQPQHF

J gene: TRBJ1-2
D gene: TRBD1
clone size: NA
V gene: TRBV29-1
CDR3 DNA: TGCAGCGTTGAACCCTACCGGGACAGCTATGGCTACACCTTC
CDR3 protein: CSVEPYRDSYGYTF

J gene: TRBJ2-1
D gene: NA
clone size: NA
V gene: TRBV29-1
CDR3 DNA: TGCAGCGTTGAAGGAGGTTACAATGAGCAGTTCTTC
CDR3 protein: CSVEGGYNEQFF

J gene: TRBJ2-7
D gene: NA
clone size: NA
V gene: TRBV5-6
CDR3 DNA: TGTGCCAGCAGCTTCTTTGGGACCTCCTACGAGCAGTACTTC
CDR3 protein: CASSFFGTSYEQYF

J gene: TRBJ1-1
D gene: NA
clone size: once
V gene: TRBV6-1
CDR3 DNA: TGTGCCAGCAGTGATGGGGGCAGGGATGAAGCTTTCTTT
CDR3 protein: CASSDGGRDEAFF

J gene: TRBJ2-2
D gene: NA
clone size: NA
V gene: TRBV4-1
CDR3 DNA: TGCGCCAGCAGCCCGCCTTTGAACACCGGGGAGCTGTTTTTT
CDR3 protein: CASSPPLNTGELFF

J gene: TRBJ2-5
D gene: TRBD2
clone size: NA
V gene: TRBV29-1
CDR3 DNA: TGCAGCGTTGAATCGGACCCTGAGACTAGCGGGGGGTTTGAGACCCAGTACTTC
CDR3 protein: CSVESDPETSGGFETQYF

J gene: TRBJ2-1
D gene: NA
clone size: NA
V gene: TRBV7-9
CDR3 DNA: TGTGCCAGCAGCGACAGGCACAATGAGCAGTTCTTC
CDR3 protein: CASSDRHNEQFF

J gene: TRBJ2-7
D gene: NA
clone size: NA
V gene: TRBV6-5
CDR3 DNA: TGTGCCAGCAGTTACACCGCGAGGAGCGAGCAGTACTTC
CDR3 protein: CASSYTARSEQYF

J gene: TRBJ2-7
D gene: NA
clone size: NA
V gene: TRBV30
CDR3 DNA: TGTGCCTGTTCCCCGACAGGGGAGGGGGAGCAGTACTTC
CDR3 protein: CACSPTGEGEQYF

J gene: TRBJ2-5
D gene: NA
clone size: few
V gene: TRBV2
CDR3 DNA: TGTGCCAGCAGTGAAGTGGAGGCTAGCCGGGAGACCCAGTACTTC
CDR3 protein: CASSEVEASRETQYF

J gene: TRBJ1-5
D gene: NA
clone size: few
V gene: TRBV7-9
CDR3 DNA: TGTGCCAGCAGCTCCAGGTTTGAAGGTGGTCAGCCCCAGCATTTT
CDR3 protein: CASSSRFEGGQPQHF

J gene: TRBJ2-2
D gene: NA
clone size: NA
V gene: TRBV30
CDR3 DNA: TGTGCCTGGAGTGTTGTCAGAGTTGGCGGGGAGCTGTTTTTT
CDR3 protein: CAWSVVRVGGELFF

J gene: TRBJ2-1
D gene: NA
clone size: NA
V gene: TRBV5-1
CDR3 DNA: TGCGCCAGCAGCTTGCCAATCGTCGGGGGGCCCAACTACAATGAGCAGTTCTTC
CDR3 protein: CASSLPIVGGPNYNEQFF

J gene: TRBJ1-5
D gene: NA
clone size: NA
V gene: TRBV19
CDR3 DNA: TGTGCCAGCCTCCCGGGAGCATATAGCAATCAGCCCCAGCATTTT
CDR3 protein: CASLPGAYSNQPQHF